This entry lists 18 T cell receptor beta chains sequenced from one sample in a study of blood T cell repertoires in COVID-19. Clones were sequenced by immunoSEQ multiplex PCR, and TCRdb holds only the in-frame ones, with some missing. The sample holds about 180,000 clones, roughly 88% seen once. Sequences were obtained from PBMCs or T cells enriched from blood (not recorded which). The origin of the receptors is a woman aged 25 to 39 who had recovered from COVID-19.

The V call is TRBV2, the J call TRBJ1-2; 8 nucleotides align to TRBD1. The V gene end was trimmed by 4 bases and the J gene end by 7 bases; junction bases not matched to a gene: 5. CDR1 SNHLY and CDR2 FYNNEI come from the germline V gene. This CDR3 spans 13 amino acids. In nucleotides, the CDR3 is TGTGCCAGCAGTGTGGACAGGGTGGTTGGCTACACCTTC. It yields the protein CASSVDRVVGYTF. The whole variable domain, remainder taken from reference TRBV2 and TRBJ1-2, is EPEVTQTPSHQVTQMGQEVILRCVPISNHLYFYWYRQILGQKVEFLVSFYNNEISEKSEIFDDQFSVERPDGSNFTLKIRSTKLEDSAMYFCASSVDRVVGYTFGSGTRLTVV.

The V call is TRBV3-1 (or the pseudogene TRBV3-2), the J call TRBJ2-3; 10 positions match TRBD2. Per germline, CDR1 LGHDT and CDR2 YNNKEL (reference sequence). Germline trimming cut 4 bases from V and 5 bases from J; bases unmatched to any gene: 9. The CDR3 loop spans 16 amino acids. Here the CDR3 DNA reads TGTGCCAGCAGCCCCGACCCTAGCGGGAGTTTAGATACGCAGTATTTT. Protein: CASSPDPSGSLDTQYF.

The V call is TRBV10-3, the J call TRBJ1-6, with a possible D match to TRBD1 (6 bases). V was trimmed by 3 bases and J by 7 bases, leaving 10 bases between them. CDR3 length: 14 amino acids. Germline values: CDR1 ENHRY, CDR2 SYGVKD. The CDR3 nucleotides read TGTGCCATCAGTGACCCGGACAGCAATTCACCCCTCCACTTT. This encodes CAISDPDSNSPLHF.

This sequence joins TRBV28 and TRBJ2-1, with D possibly being TRBD2 (6 bases). Per germline, CDR1 MDHEN and CDR2 SYDVKM. V shed 5 bases and J shed 3 bases, with 17 bases lying between them. This CDR3 is 16 amino acids long. The CDR3 DNA follows: TGTGCCAGCAGTGCAATCCGGGACTCCTTCTACAATGAGCAGTTCTTC. This translates into CASSAIRDSFYNEQFF.

The rearrangement links TRBV4-1 to TRBJ2-7; 14 bases align to TRBD2. The CDR3 consists of 18 residues. The V gene's germline CDR1 is MGHRA and CDR2 YSYEKL. The V and J ends lost 0 bases and 3 bases, in that order; junction bases with no gene match: 7. The CDR3 here is CASSQDQGLAGVNYEQYF. The CDR3 coding sequence is TGCGCCAGCAGCCAAGATCAGGGACTAGCGGGAGTCAACTACGAGCAGTACTTC.

The rearrangement joins TRBV10-2 to TRBJ2-7; D is undetermined. This CDR3 is 14 amino acids long. CDR1 and CDR2 from the germline V gene are WSHSY and SAAADI. V lost 4 bases and J lost 1, with 11 bases in between. This CDR3 reads CASSGRHGSYEQYF. CDR3 DNA sequence: TGCGCCAGCAGTGGGCGACACGGATCCTACGAGCAGTACTTC.

The rearrangement joins TRBV24-1 to TRBJ1-5, with D perhaps matching TRBD1 (6 bases). Per the germline V gene, CDR1 is KGHDR and CDR2 is SFDVKD. V shed 4 bases and J shed 7 bases, with 13 bases lying between them. The CDR3 spans 14 residues. In nucleotides, the CDR3 is TGTGCCACCAGTGAGCCTGGGGGCGGGCAGCCCCAGCATTTT. This encodes CATSEPGGGQPQHF.

The chain couples TRBV15 to TRBJ2-1, with TRBD2 matching over 9 bases. The length of the CDR3 is 15 residues. Germline CDR1 and CDR2: LNHNV and YYDKDF (reference sequence). After removal of 0 bases from V and 7 bases from J, the junction contained 4 bases not matched to a gene. The CDR3 protein is CATSRDGLAGNEQFF. The CDR3 coding sequence is TGTGCCACCAGCAGAGATGGGCTAGCGGGAAATGAGCAGTTCTTC.

This chain links TRBV21-1 with TRBJ2-4; TRBD1, the D gene given by the table, was not confirmed from the DNA. TRBV21-1 is a listed pseudogene. The CDR3 covers 10 residues. In nucleotides, the CDR3 is TGTGCCAGCAGCAAAGCGGGACAGCGTTTC. This gives the protein CASSKAGQRF.

V and J are TRBV2 and TRBJ2-7; 10 nucleotides line up with TRBD2. The CDR3 runs to 15 residues. The trim removed 3 bases at V and 4 bases at J, leaving 6 bases unmatched. Germline loops: CDR1 SNHLY, CDR2 FYNNEI. The DNA for the CDR3 is TGTGCCAGCAGTGATGCCCTAGCGGGAGAGTACGAGCAGTACTTC. It is translated as CASSDALAGEYEQYF.

This chain connects TRBV11-2 to TRBJ2-7; maybe TRBD2 (5 bases). Germline CDR1 and CDR2: SGHAT and FQNNGV. CDR3 length: 14 amino acids. Deletions cut 4 bases from V and 6 bases from J, with 16 bases between. This chain's CDR3 is CASSSSNSAPEQYF. As DNA, the CDR3 is TGTGCCAGCAGCTCCTCTAATAGCGCGCCCGAGCAGTACTTC.

This clone was counted between two and nine times. V and J are TRBV19 and TRBJ1-1; 8 bases align to TRBD1. The V and J ends lost 6 bases and 7 bases, in that order; junction bases with no gene match: 10. This CDR3 spans 14 amino acids. The germline CDR1 and CDR2 sequences are LNHDA and SQIVND (reference sequence). CDR3 amino acids: CASRKTGGGFEAFF. CDR3 coding DNA: TGTGCCAGTAGAAAAACAGGGGGGGGCTTTGAAGCTTTCTTT.

The chain joins TRBV28 to TRBJ2-7; D is uncertain. V was trimmed by 3 bases and J by 6 bases, leaving 6 bases between them. This CDR3 comprises 11 residues. In germline, CDR1 is MDHEN, CDR2 SYDVKM. The CDR3 loop is CASSFGPEQYF. The DNA for the CDR3 is TGTGCCAGCAGTTTTGGCCCCGAGCAGTACTTC.

J is TRBJ1-1 and V is TRBV5-1; D possibly corresponds to TRBD1 (5 bases). The ends were cut back, 0 bases at V and 5 bases at J, with 11 bases in the middle. The CDR3 is 14 residues long. Germline CDR1 SGHRS, CDR2 YFSETQ. The CDR3 spells CASSLEGIGTEAFF. CDR3 DNA sequence: TGCGCCAGCAGCTTGGAGGGGATAGGGACTGAAGCTTTCTTT.

This chain joins TRBV3-1 (or the pseudogene TRBV3-2) and TRBJ2-1; the match to TRBD2 covers 10 bases. The length of the CDR3 is 17 residues. Germline V lookup: CDR1 LGHDT, CDR2 YNNKEL (reference sequence). V trimming: 4 bases; J trimming: 7 bases; junction bases outside the gene matches: 13. The CDR3 coding sequence is TGTGCCAGCAGCCCATCTTGGGGTAGCGGGAGGTTTAATGAGCAGTTCTTC. This encodes CASSPSWGSGRFNEQFF.

This clone was counted a single time. This sequence joins TRBV19 and TRBJ2-1; D is perhaps TRBD1 (6 bases). The length of the CDR3 is 12 residues. CDR1 and CDR2 from the germline V gene are LNHDA and SQIVND (reference sequence). V lost 6 bases and J lost 7, with 10 bases in between. The chain's CDR3 is CASSSQGNEQFF. CDR3 in DNA: TGTGCCAGTAGCTCACAGGGTAATGAGCAGTTCTTC. Full variable domain (remainder filled in from reference TRBV19 and TRBJ2-1): DGGITQSPKYLFRKEGQNVTLSCEQNLNHDAMYWYRQDPGQGLRLIYYSQIVNDFQKGDIAEGYSVSREKKESFPLTVTSAQKNPTAFYLCASSSQGNEQFFGPGTRLTVL.

This chain joins TRBV7-9 and TRBJ2-3; perhaps TRBD1 as D (6 bases). V shed 1 base and J shed 1 base, with 12 bases lying between them. The CDR3 loop spans 16 amino acids. CDR1 and CDR2 (germline): SEHNR, FQNEAQ (reference sequence). In DNA, the CDR3 is TGTGCCAGCAGCTTAGGAAGTAGGACAGGCACAGATACGCAGTATTTT. It codes for CASSLGSRTGTDTQYF.

V gene TRBV5-1 combines with J gene TRBJ1-1; D unclear. This CDR3 is built from 14 residues. Deletions cut 2 bases from V and 4 bases from J, with 12 bases between. The V gene's germline CDR1 is SGHRS and CDR2 YFSETQ. The CDR3 here is CASSLGQQVTEAFF. CDR3 in DNA: TGCGCCAGCAGCTTAGGTCAGCAGGTCACTGAAGCTTTCTTT. Together with reference TRBV5-1 and TRBJ1-1, the CDR3 gives the full variable domain: KAGVTQTPRYLIKTRGQQVTLSCSPISGHRSVSWYQQTPGQGLQFLFEYFSETQRNKGNFPGRFSGRQFSNSRSEMNVSTLELGDSALYLCASSLGQQVTEAFFGQGTRLTVV.